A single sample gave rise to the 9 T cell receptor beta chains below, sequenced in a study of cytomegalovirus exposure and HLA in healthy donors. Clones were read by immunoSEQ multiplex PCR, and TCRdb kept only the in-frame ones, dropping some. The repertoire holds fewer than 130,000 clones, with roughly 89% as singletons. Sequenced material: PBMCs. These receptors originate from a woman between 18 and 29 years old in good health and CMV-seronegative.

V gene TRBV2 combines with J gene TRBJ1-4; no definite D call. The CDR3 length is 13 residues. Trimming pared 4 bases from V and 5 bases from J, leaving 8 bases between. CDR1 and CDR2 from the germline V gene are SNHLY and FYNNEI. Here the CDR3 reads CASSAERNEKLFF. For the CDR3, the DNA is TGTGCCAGCAGTGCAGAGAGGAATGAAAAACTGTTTTTT.

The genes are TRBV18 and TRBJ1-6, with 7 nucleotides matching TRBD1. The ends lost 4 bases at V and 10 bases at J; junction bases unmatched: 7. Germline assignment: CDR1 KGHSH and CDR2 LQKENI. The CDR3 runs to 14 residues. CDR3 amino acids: CASSLQGNDSPLHF. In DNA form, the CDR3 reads TGTGCCAGCTCACTACAGGGGAATGACTCACCCCTCCACTTT.

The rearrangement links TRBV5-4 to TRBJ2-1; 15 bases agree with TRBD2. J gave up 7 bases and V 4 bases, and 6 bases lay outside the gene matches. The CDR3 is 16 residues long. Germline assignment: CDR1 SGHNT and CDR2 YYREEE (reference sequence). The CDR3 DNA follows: TGTGCCAGCAGCCACGGACTAGCGGGAGGGGGAAATGAGCAGTTCTTC. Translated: CASSHGLAGGGNEQFF.

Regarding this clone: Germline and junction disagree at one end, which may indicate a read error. As DNA, the CDR3 is TGTGCTAGCAGCTTCGAGGGAGCAGCCTCCGAGCAGTACTTC. Translated: CASSFEGAASEQYF. The V gene is TRBV7-7, the J gene TRBJ2-7; tentatively, D is TRBD2 (5 bases). The CDR3 is made up of 14 amino acids. Germline V gene sequence: CDR1 SSHAT, CDR2 FNYEAQ (reference sequence).

The CDR3 here is CASSQGTPYEQYF. Written as DNA, the CDR3 is TGTGCCAGCAGCCAAGGGACTCCCTACGAGCAGTACTTC. V is TRBV14 and J is TRBJ2-7, with a weak D call TRBD2 (5 bases). The length of the CDR3 is 13 residues. CDR1 SGHDN and CDR2 FVKESK come from the germline V gene. Trimming took 1 base from V and 2 from J, leaving 6 bases between them.

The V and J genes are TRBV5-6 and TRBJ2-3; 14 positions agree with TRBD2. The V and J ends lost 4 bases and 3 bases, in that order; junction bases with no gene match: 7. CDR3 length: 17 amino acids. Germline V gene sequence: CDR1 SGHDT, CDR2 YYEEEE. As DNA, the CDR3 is TGTGCCAGCAGCCGACTAGCGGGAGGGGGGGGGACAGATACGCAGTATTTT. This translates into CASSRLAGGGGTDTQYF.

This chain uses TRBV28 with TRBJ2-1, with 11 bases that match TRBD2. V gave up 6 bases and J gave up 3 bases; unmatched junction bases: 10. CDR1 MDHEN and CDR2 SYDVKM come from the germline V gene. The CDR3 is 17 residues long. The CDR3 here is CASRTPTSGGNYNEQFF. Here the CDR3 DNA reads TGTGCCAGCAGGACTCCCACTAGCGGGGGAAACTACAATGAGCAGTTCTTC.

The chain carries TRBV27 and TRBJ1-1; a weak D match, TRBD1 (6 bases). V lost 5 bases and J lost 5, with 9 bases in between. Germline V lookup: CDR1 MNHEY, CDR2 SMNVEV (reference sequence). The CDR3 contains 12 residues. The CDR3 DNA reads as TGTGCCAGCAGTCCCGGACAGACTGAAGCTTTCTTT. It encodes CASSPGQTEAFF.

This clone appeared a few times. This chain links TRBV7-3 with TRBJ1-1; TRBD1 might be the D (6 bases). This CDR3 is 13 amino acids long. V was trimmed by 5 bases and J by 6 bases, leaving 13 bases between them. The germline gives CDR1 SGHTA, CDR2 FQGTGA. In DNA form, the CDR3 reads TGTGCCAGCAGCCTAGGGGGATATGCTGAAGCTTTCTTT. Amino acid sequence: CASSLGGYAEAFF.